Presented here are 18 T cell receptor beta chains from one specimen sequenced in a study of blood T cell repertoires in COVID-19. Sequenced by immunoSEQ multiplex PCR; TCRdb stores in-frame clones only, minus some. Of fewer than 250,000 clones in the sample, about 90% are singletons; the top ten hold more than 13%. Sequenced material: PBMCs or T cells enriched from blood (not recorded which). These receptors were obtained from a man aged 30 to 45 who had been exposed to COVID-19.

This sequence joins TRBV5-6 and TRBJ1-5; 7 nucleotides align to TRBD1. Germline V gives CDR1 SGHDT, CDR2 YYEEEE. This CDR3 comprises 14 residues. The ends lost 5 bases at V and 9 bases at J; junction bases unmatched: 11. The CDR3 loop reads CASSTGQVGAPQHF. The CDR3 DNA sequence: TGTGCCAGCAGTACCGGACAGGTAGGGGCGCCCCAGCATTTT. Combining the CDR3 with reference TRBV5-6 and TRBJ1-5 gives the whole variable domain DAGVTQSPTHLIKTRGQQVTLRCSPKSGHDTVSWYQQALGQGPQFIFQYYEEEERQRGNFPDRFSGHQFPNYSSELNVNALLLGDSALYLCASSTGQVGAPQHFGDGTRLSIL.

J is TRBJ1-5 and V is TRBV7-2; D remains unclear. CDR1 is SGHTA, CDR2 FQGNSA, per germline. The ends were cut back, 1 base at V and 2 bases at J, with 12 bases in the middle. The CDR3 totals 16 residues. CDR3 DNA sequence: TGTGCCAGCAGCTTAGAGGCGGGCAGCGGCAATCAGCCCCAGCATTTT. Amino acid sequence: CASSLEAGSGNQPQHF. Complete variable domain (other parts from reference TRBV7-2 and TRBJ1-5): GAGVSQSPSNKVTEKGKDVELRCDPISGHTALYWYRQSLGQGLEFLIYFQGNSAPDKSGLPSDRFSAERTGGSVSTLTIQRTQQEDSAVYLCASSLEAGSGNQPQHFGDGTRLSIL.

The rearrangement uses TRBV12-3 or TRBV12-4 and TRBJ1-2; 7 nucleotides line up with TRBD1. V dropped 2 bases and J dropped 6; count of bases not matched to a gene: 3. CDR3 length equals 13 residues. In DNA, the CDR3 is TGTGCCAGCAGTTTAAAACAGGGGAATGGCTACACCTTC. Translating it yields CASSLKQGNGYTF.

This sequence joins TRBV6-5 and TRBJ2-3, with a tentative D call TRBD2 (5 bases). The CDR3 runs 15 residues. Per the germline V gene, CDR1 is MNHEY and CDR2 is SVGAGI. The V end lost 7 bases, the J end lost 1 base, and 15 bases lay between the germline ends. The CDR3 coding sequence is TGTGCCAGCACCTCGAGGGAGCTCGGCACAGATACGCAGTATTTT. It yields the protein CASTSRELGTDTQYF.

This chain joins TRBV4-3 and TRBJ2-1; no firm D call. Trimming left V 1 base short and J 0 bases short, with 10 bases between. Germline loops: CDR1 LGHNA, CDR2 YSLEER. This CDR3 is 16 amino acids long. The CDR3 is CASSQVPSSSYNEQFF. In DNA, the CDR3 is TGCGCCAGCAGCCAAGTCCCAAGTAGCTCCTACAATGAGCAGTTCTTC.

CDR3: CASSYLQGDHATNEKLFF. The CDR3 DNA sequence: TGTGCCAGCAGTTACCTCCAGGGGGATCATGCAACTAATGAAAAACTGTTTTTT. The rearrangement uses TRBV6-2 or TRBV6-3 and TRBJ1-4; 7 positions agree with TRBD1. The CDR3 contains 18 residues. The V gene end was trimmed by 2 bases and the J gene end by 0 bases; junction bases not matched to a gene: 9. Germline V gives CDR1 MNHEY, CDR2 SVGEGT.

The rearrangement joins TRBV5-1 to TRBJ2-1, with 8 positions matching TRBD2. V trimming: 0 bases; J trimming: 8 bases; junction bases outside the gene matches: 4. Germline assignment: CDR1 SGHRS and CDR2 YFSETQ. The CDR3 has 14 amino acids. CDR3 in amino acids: CASSLAGGRDEQFF. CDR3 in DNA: TGCGCCAGCAGCTTGGCGGGGGGGCGGGATGAGCAGTTCTTC.

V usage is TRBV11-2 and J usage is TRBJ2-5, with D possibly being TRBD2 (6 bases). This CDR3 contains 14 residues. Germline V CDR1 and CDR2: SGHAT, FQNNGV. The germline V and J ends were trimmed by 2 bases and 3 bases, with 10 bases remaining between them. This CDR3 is CASSLYGGKETQYF. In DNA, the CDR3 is TGTGCCAGCAGCTTATATGGCGGGAAAGAGACCCAGTACTTC.

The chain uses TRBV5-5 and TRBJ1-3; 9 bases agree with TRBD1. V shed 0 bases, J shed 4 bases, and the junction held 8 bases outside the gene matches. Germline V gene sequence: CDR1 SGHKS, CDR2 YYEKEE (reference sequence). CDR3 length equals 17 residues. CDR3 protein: CASSLGVGQGWGNTIYF. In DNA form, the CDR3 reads TGTGCCAGCAGCTTGGGCGTCGGACAGGGGTGGGGAAACACCATATATTTT.

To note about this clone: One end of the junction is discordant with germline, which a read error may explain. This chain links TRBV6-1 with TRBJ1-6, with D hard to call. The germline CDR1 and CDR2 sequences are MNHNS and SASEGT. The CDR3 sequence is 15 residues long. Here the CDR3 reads CASSEGGSYNSPLHF. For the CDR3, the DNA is TGTGCCAGCAGCGAAGGAGGCTCCTATAATTCACCCCTCCACTTT.

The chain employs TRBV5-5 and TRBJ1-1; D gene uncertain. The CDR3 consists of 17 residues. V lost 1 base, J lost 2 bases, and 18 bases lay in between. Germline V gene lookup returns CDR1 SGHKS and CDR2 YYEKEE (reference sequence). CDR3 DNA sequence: TGTGCCAGCAGCTTGTCAGGTGTTGGGCGCCTAAACACTGAAGCTTTCTTT. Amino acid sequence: CASSLSGVGRLNTEAFF.

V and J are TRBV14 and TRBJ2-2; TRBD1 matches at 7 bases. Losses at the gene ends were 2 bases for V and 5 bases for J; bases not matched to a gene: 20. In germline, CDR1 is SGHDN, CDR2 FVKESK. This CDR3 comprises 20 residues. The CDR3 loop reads CASSQSPHTGAEGKTGELFF. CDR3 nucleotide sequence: TGTGCCAGCAGCCAAAGTCCTCACACAGGGGCTGAGGGGAAAACCGGGGAGCTGTTTTTT.

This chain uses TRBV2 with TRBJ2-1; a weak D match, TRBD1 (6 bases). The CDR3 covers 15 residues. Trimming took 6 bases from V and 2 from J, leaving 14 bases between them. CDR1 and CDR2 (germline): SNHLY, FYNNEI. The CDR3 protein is CASRPQGSPYNEQFF. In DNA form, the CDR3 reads TGTGCCAGCAGACCACAGGGATCCCCCTACAATGAGCAGTTCTTC.

The CDR3: CASSQSQSGGTEAFF. DNA for the CDR3: TGCGCCAGCAGCCAATCACAGTCGGGGGGCACTGAAGCTTTCTTT. The chain is built from TRBV4-1 and TRBJ1-1; perhaps TRBD1 as D (5 bases). The germline CDR1 and CDR2 sequences are MGHRA and YSYEKL. The CDR3 extends over 15 amino acids. Trimming removed 2 bases from V and 4 bases from J, with 14 bases in between.

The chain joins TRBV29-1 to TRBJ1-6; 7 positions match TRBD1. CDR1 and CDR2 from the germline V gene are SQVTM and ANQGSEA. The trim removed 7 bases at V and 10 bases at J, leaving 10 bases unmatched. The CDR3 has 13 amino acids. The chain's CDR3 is CSASRDSRSPLHF. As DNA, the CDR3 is TGCAGCGCATCCCGGGACAGTCGCTCACCCCTCCACTTT. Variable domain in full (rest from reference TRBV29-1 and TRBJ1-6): SAVISQKPSRDICQRGTSLTIQCQVDSQVTMMFWYRQQPGQSLTLIATANQGSEATYESGFVIDKFPISRPNLTFSTLTVSNMSPEDSSIYLCSASRDSRSPLHFGNGTRLTVT.

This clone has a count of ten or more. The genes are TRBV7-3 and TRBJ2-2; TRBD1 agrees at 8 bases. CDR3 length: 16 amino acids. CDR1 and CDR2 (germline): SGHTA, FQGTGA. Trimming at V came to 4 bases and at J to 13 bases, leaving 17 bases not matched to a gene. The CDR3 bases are TGTGCCAGCAGCTCCCAGACAGGGGTCGGGACAGGTCGGCTGTTTTTT. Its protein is CASSSQTGVGTGRLFF.

The CDR3 reads CASSTTPTDQPQHF. For the CDR3, the DNA is TGCGCCAGCAGCACGACACCTACGGATCAGCCCCAGCATTTT. J is TRBJ1-5 and V is TRBV5-1; D gene uncertain. The germline V gene encodes CDR1 SGHRS and CDR2 YFSETQ. The CDR3 totals 14 residues. V dropped 4 bases and J dropped 5 bases, with 13 bases sitting between them.

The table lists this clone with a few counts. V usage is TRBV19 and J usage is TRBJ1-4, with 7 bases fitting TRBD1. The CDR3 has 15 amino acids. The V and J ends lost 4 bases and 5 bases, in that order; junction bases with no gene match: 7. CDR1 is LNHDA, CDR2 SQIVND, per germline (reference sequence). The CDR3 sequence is CASSTYRGQNEKLFF. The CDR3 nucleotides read TGTGCCAGTAGTACCTACAGGGGACAGAATGAAAAACTGTTTTTT.